The 19 T cell receptor beta chains below come from one sample, sequenced in a study of blood T cells in healthy people across ages. Combining a sample-barcoded 5' primer with a J-beta primer mix, a second PCR ran for roughly 7 to 11 cycles. TCRdb re-analysed the 5' RACE reads in MiXCR, keeping a single row per CDR3 protein. Among about 570,000 distinct CDR3 sequences, 25% to 30% were seen once, and the ten largest hold less than 20%. The sample was blood. All receptors derive from a woman in her 70s in good health.

The chain is built from TRBV28 and TRBJ2-6; D perhaps matches TRBD2 (6 bases). V was shortened by 6 bases and J by 4 bases, with 10 bases between the two germline ends. The CDR3 runs 14 residues. CDR1 is MDHEN and CDR2 is SYDVKM in the germline V gene. The CDR3 is CASREGQGANVLTF. The CDR3 DNA reads TGTGCCAGCAGGGAGGGGCAGGGGGCCAACGTCCTGACTTTC.

This clonotype was found a few times. The chain employs TRBV2 and TRBJ2-1; 12 nucleotides line up with TRBD2. V lost 8 bases and J lost 7; bases outside the gene matches: 6. The CDR3 totals 14 residues. The germline CDR1 and CDR2 sequences are SNHLY and FYNNEI. CDR3 in amino acids: CASLLAGGYNEQFF. CDR3 DNA sequence: TGTGCCAGCCTCCTAGCGGGGGGGTATAATGAGCAGTTCTTC.

On this clonotype itself: A read error may account for a junction end that differs from germline. The genes are TRBV28 and TRBJ1-6; 8 bases fit TRBD1. The CDR3 length is 14 residues. Per germline, CDR1 MDHEN and CDR2 SYDVKM. The CDR3 coding sequence is TGTACCAGCTCCGGACAGGGTGACTGGTCACCCCTCCACTTT. It is translated as CTSSGQGDWSPLHF. Drawing the rest from reference TRBV28 and TRBJ1-6, the complete variable domain is DVKVTQSSRYLVKRTGEKVFLECVQDMDHENMFWYRQDPGLGLRLIYFSYDVKMKEKGDIPEGYSVSREKKERFSLILESASTNQTSMYLCTSSGQGDWSPLHFGNGTRLTVT.

This clonotype appeared once. One end of the junction does not line up with germline, which may come from a read error. The chain recombines TRBV12-3 or TRBV12-4 with TRBJ2-3, with D hard to call. This CDR3 region has 11 residues. CDR3 sequence reads: CARSFGDVEYF. The DNA of the CDR3 is TGTGCCAGAAGTTTCGGAGACGTGGAGTATTTT.

The rearrangement links TRBV6-5 to TRBJ2-3; D is ambiguous. V dropped 0 bases and J dropped 6 bases, with 13 bases sitting between them. Germline CDR1 MNHEY, CDR2 SVGAGI. CDR3 size: 15 residues. The CDR3: CASSYSGRSMDTQYF. The CDR3 region has the DNA TGTGCCAGCAGTTACTCTGGCAGGTCTATGGATACGCAGTATTTT.

This clonotype was observed a few times. The chain links TRBV9 to TRBJ2-1; possibly TRBD1 for D (6 bases). The end of the DNA is better explained by TRBJ2-7, so the J call may be wrong. Germline V gene data show CDR1 as SGDLS and CDR2 as YYNGEE. The CDR3 is made up of 15 amino acids. The CDR3 is CASSPRGSSTVEQYF. DNA for the CDR3: TGTGCCAGCAGTCCAAGGGGGTCCTCAACGGTCGAGCAGTACTTC.

The chain links TRBV7-2 to TRBJ2-7, with 8 nucleotides matching TRBD2. Germline assignment: CDR1 SGHTA and CDR2 FQGNSA. With 4 bases clipped from V and 0 bases from J, the junction kept 5 bases outside the gene matches. The CDR3 is made up of 15 amino acids. In DNA form, the CDR3 reads TGTGCCAGCAGCTCAGGGCGGGGGGCCTCCTACGAGCAGTACTTC. Protein product: CASSSGRGASYEQYF. Full variable domain (rest looked up from reference TRBV7-2 and TRBJ2-7): GAGVSQSPSNKVTEKGKDVELRCDPISGHTALYWYRQSLGQGLEFLIYFQGNSAPDKSGLPSDRFSAERTGGSVSTLTIQRTQQEDSAVYLCASSSGRGASYEQYFGPGTRLTVT.

The CDR3 DNA reads as TGTGCCATCAGTTCCTCGGGACCAATGAACACTGAAGCTTTCTTT. Encoded protein: CAISSSGPMNTEAFF. This chain links TRBV10-3 with TRBJ1-1, with D perhaps TRBD1 (5 bases). V was clipped by 5 bases and J by 0 bases, with 13 bases between them. Germline CDR1 is ENHRY and CDR2 is SYGVKD. This CDR3 region has 15 residues.

Points on this clonotype: Since no conserved phenylalanine or tryptophan closes the CDR3, a read error is the likely cause. V is TRBV6-2 or TRBV6-3 and J is TRBJ2-1; 9 bases line up with TRBD2. The germline gives CDR1 MNHEY, CDR2 SVGEGT. This CDR3 has 15 residues. The V segment lost 4 bases and the J segment 4 bases; nucleotides outside the gene matches: 5. CDR3 bases: TGTGCCAGCAGTTGGGCTAGCGGGGCGTACAATGAGCAGTTCGTC. The encoded protein is CASSWASGAYNEQFV.

Only a few counts were recorded for this clonotype. V is TRBV7-9 and J is TRBJ2-2; no clear D. Germline lookup yields CDR1 SEHNR and CDR2 FQNEAQ (reference sequence). V lost 5 bases and J 0 bases, leaving 10 bases between the germline ends. This CDR3 is built from 15 residues. CDR3 in DNA: TGTGCCAGCAGCACGGGTAGGGCGAACACCGGGGAGCTGTTTTTT. Its protein is CASSTGRANTGELFF. Filled out from reference TRBV7-9 and TRBJ2-2, the complete variable domain reads DTGVSQNPRHKITKRGQNVTFRCDPISEHNRLYWYRQTLGQGPEFLTYFQNEAQLEKSRLLSDRFSAERPKGSFSTLEIQRTEQGDSAMYLCASSTGRANTGELFFGEGSRLTVL.

This clonotype was seen a single time. The CDR3 DNA reads as TGCAGCGTTGAAAAAAGAGGACAGGGGGACACCGGGGAGCTGTTTTTT. Translating gives CSVEKRGQGDTGELFF. This chain connects TRBV29-1 to TRBJ2-2, with 10 bases fitting TRBD1. Germline V gene sequence: CDR1 SQVTM, CDR2 ANQGSEA. V gave up 2 bases and J gave up 3 bases; unmatched junction bases: 6. The CDR3 extends over 16 amino acids.

This chain uses TRBV7-3 with TRBJ2-5; the match to TRBD2 covers 13 bases. The CDR3 covers 15 residues. Germline lookup yields CDR1 SGHTA and CDR2 FQGTGA. Trimming cost V 2 bases and J 4 bases; bases outside gene matches: 1. The CDR3: CASSLGTSGAETQYF. The CDR3 nucleotides read TGTGCCAGCAGCTTAGGGACTAGCGGGGCAGAGACCCAGTACTTC. Supplemented by reference TRBV7-3 and TRBJ2-5, the full variable domain reads GAGVSQTPSNKVTEKGKYVELRCDPISGHTALYWYRQSLGQGPEFLIYFQGTGAADDSGLPNDRFFAVRPEGSVSTLKIQRTERGDSAVYLCASSLGTSGAETQYFGPGTRLLVL.

This clonotype was seen at least ten times. J is TRBJ2-2 and V is TRBV3-1; D call uncertain. The V gene's germline CDR1 is LGHDT and CDR2 YNNKEL (reference sequence). The ends were cut back, 1 base at V and 7 bases at J, with 7 bases in the middle. The CDR3 consists of 13 residues. The CDR3, as DNA: TGTGCCAGCAGCCAAGGTCCAATCGGGGAGCTGTTTTTT. Residues: CASSQGPIGELFF.

V usage is TRBV6-6 and J usage is TRBJ2-3, with no clear D. The germline gives CDR1 MNHNY, CDR2 SVGAGI (reference sequence). V was pared by 8 bases and J by 0 bases, with 6 bases between. The CDR3 covers 12 residues. The CDR3 region has the DNA TGTGCCAGCCATTTTAGCACAGATACGCAGTATTTT. Translation gives CASHFSTDTQYF.

This clonotype has more than one count but fewer than ten. The J gene is TRBJ1-4, the V gene TRBV4-3, with D hard to call. Trimming shortened V by 3 bases and J by 0 bases, and 17 bases separated the two germline ends. The CDR3 has 18 residues. CDR1 and CDR2 from the germline V gene are LGHNA and YSLEER. CDR3 protein: CASSQTRGLGTTNEKLFF. DNA for the CDR3: TGCGCCAGCAGCCAGACCAGAGGCCTGGGGACAACTAATGAAAAACTGTTTTTT.

This clonotype was counted a few times. The rearrangement links TRBV21-1 to TRBJ1-3; TRBD1, the D gene given by the table, was not confirmed from the DNA. TRBV21-1 is a recognized pseudogene. The CDR3 has 16 residues. This CDR3 reads CARRDREKVPGNTIYF. CDR3 DNA: TGTGCCAGACGGGACAGAGAGAAAGTTCCTGGAAACACCATATATTTT.

In this sample, this clonotype turned up a few times. An end of the junction does not agree with germline; a read error may underlie this. The rearrangement joins TRBV5-1 to TRBJ2-5; D gene ambiguous. Germline V gene sequence: CDR1 SGHRS, CDR2 YFSETQ. The CDR3 contains 14 residues. The CDR3 protein is CTSSLVVVGSEQYF. The CDR3 coding sequence is TGCACCAGCAGCTTGGTAGTCGTAGGGTCGGAGCAGTACTTC.

The chain has TRBV5-1 and TRBJ2-4; TRBD1 matches 7 bases. The germline V gene has CDR1 SGHRS and CDR2 YFSETQ. This CDR3 contains 15 residues. The V segment lost 2 bases and the J segment 5 bases; nucleotides outside the gene matches: 7. This chain's CDR3 is CASSLKSGQENIQYF. The CDR3 DNA reads TGCGCCAGCAGCTTAAAGTCCGGACAGGAAAACATTCAGTACTTC. Using reference TRBV5-1 and TRBJ2-4 for the parts outside the CDR3, the full variable domain is KAGVTQTPRYLIKTRGQQVTLSCSPISGHRSVSWYQQTPGQGLQFLFEYFSETQRNKGNFPGRFSGRQFSNSRSEMNVSTLELGDSALYLCASSLKSGQENIQYFGAGTRLSVL.

This clonotype appeared a few times. CDR3 sequence (DNA): TGTGCCAGTACTCAGGATTCCTATGGCTACACCTTC. This gives the protein CASTQDSYGYTF. The V gene is TRBV6-2 or TRBV6-3, the J gene TRBJ1-2; D unclear. CDR1 is MNHEY and CDR2 is SVGEGT in the germline V gene. V lost 9 bases, J lost 4 bases, and 12 bases lay in between. The CDR3 length is 12 residues.